This TCR beta chain came from a study of shared clonotypes between healthy human individuals. Study-level findings and limits: In general, naive subsets displayed greater estimated richness than memory subsets did.

The trim removed 4 bases at V and 0 bases at J, leaving 12 bases unmatched. CDR3 length: 19 amino acids. Germline V CDR1 and CDR2: SGHRS, YFSETQ. The protocol was immunoSEQ multiplex PCR, while the TCRdb copy is restricted to in-frame clones and leaves out a portion. Of approximately 2,300,000 clones in the sample, 85% to 95% were seen once. In regard to this clone: What it binds is not known.

The V call is TRBV5-1, the J call TRBJ2-6, with TRBD1 matching 8 bases. Sequenced input: naive CD4+ T cells from PBMCs. Subset given: CD45RA+ positively selected. This sequence originates from a man aged 18 to 30 in good health. Some clones in this sample may be carry-over from other donors' samples. The DNA for the CDR3 is TGCGCCAGCAGCGTGCAGCCGGGGACAGGCAGCTCTGGGGCCAACGTCCTGACTTTC. Its translation: CASSVQPGTGSSGANVLTF.